This TCR beta chain was sequenced for a study of beta chain features in type 1 diabetes. Overall study results and limits: TCRB CDR3s from Type 1 diabetes patients were moderately but significantly shorter in all four CD4+ subsets. Type 1 diabetes patients had fewer VDJ junction insertions and more deletions.

This clone has a handful of counts. Its target is not known. Germline V gene lookup returns CDR1 SGHNT and CDR2 YYREEE (reference sequence). V dropped 0 bases and J dropped 6 bases, with 12 bases sitting between them. The CDR3 is 15 amino acids. cDNA synthesis used the whole RNA isolate, giving expressed TCRB sequences. Clones were sequenced by immunoSEQ multiplex PCR, and TCRdb holds only the in-frame ones, with some missing. The table has 250,000 to 300,000 clones, around 15% seen once. Cells sorted by CD45RO/CCR7/CD25/CD127/CD95/CD27 comprised CD4+ naive, central memory, regulatory and stem cell-like memory cells.

The receptor comes from a man aged 30-40 years with type 1 diabetes. The J gene is TRBJ2-2, the V gene TRBV5-4, with D perhaps matching TRBD2 (6 bases). Sequencing input: naive CD4+ T cells from blood. CDR3 sequence: CASSLAGDWAGELFF. In nucleotides, the CDR3 is TGTGCCAGCAGCTTGGCCGGGGACTGGGCCGGGGAGCTGTTTTTT.